A single sample gave rise to the 24 T cell receptor beta chains below, sequenced in a study of cytomegalovirus exposure and HLA in healthy donors. The PCR used 60 Vbeta and 13 Jbeta primers. Sequencing was performed with immunoSEQ multiplex PCR; in TCRdb, only in-frame clones are kept and a portion is missing. Seen here are 250,000 to 300,000 clones, over 90% observed once, and the top ten hold 1.7%. Sequenced sample: PBMCs. All receptors derive from a girl aged 2-9 years in good health and CMV-seronegative.

The rearrangement uses TRBV14 and TRBJ2-3, with 9 bases aligning to TRBD1. CDR3 length: 15 residues. Germline values: CDR1 SGHDN, CDR2 FVKESK. The J segment lost 5 bases and the V segment lost 6 bases, leaving 9 bases of the junction unmatched. The CDR3 protein is CASSATGGGKDTQYF. The CDR3 region has the DNA TGTGCCAGCAGTGCTACAGGGGGCGGGAAAGATACGCAGTATTTT.

The V call is TRBV27, the J call TRBJ2-3; D not resolved. Germline-derived CDR1 and CDR2 are MNHEY and SMNVEV (reference sequence). V lost 6 bases and J lost 2, with 12 bases in between. The CDR3 totals 14 residues. CDR3 sequence reads: CASSALGTTDTQYF. The CDR3 nucleotides read TGTGCCAGCAGCGCCCTGGGCACCACAGATACGCAGTATTTT.

This clone has only one observation. The chain combines TRBV5-1 with TRBJ2-5, with 9 positions matching TRBD2. CDR1 is SGHRS, CDR2 YFSETQ, per germline. J was trimmed by 5 bases and V by 4 bases; bases with no gene match: 18. The CDR3 contains 18 residues. CDR3 residues: CASSPARGGRWRTETQYF. The CDR3 DNA is TGCGCCAGCAGCCCCGCGCGGGGGGGCCGGTGGAGGACGGAGACCCAGTACTTC.

V gene TRBV10-2 combines with J gene TRBJ1-5; a weak D match, TRBD1 (6 bases). The CDR3 contains 14 residues. The germline CDR1 and CDR2 sequences are WSHSY and SAAADI. V lost 3 bases to trimming and J lost 1 base, with 7 bases between them. The CDR3 here is CASSDQGSNQPQHF. In DNA form, the CDR3 reads TGCGCCAGCAGTGACCAGGGGAGCAATCAGCCCCAGCATTTT.

The DNA for the CDR3 is TGTGCCAGCAGTTTAGCGAGGGGACAGGGCTTAAAGAACGAGCAGTACTTC. Its protein is CASSLARGQGLKNEQYF. The genes are TRBV28 and TRBJ2-7; 9 bases align to TRBD1. CDR3 length: 17 residues. V was clipped by 2 bases and J by 5 bases; unmatched bases: 13. Germline CDR1 is MDHEN and CDR2 is SYDVKM.

This rearrangement joins TRBV5-6 to TRBJ2-7, with unresolved D. Germline CDR1 is SGHDT and CDR2 is YYEEEE. The germline V and J ends were trimmed by 0 bases and 6 bases, with 4 bases remaining between them. The CDR3 covers 11 residues. For the CDR3, the DNA is TGTGCCAGCAGCTTGGGTCGCGAGCAGTACTTC. This translates into CASSLGREQYF.

The chain couples TRBV4-2 to TRBJ2-5; D possibly corresponds to TRBD2 (6 bases). V was clipped by 1 base and J by 7 bases, with 16 bases between them. This CDR3 has 15 residues. In germline, CDR1 is LGHNA, CDR2 YNFKEQ. The CDR3 loop reads CASSQGLDGLSTQYF. CDR3 in DNA: TGTGCCAGCAGCCAAGGACTAGATGGCCTGTCGACCCAGTACTTC.

The V gene is TRBV13, the J gene TRBJ2-2, with D tentatively TRBD2 (5 bases). V lost 5 bases, J lost 0 bases, and 10 bases lay in between. The CDR3 runs to 15 residues. The V gene's germline CDR1 is PRHDT and CDR2 FYEKMQ (reference sequence). CDR3 loop: CASSLGGTNTGELFF. CDR3 coding DNA: TGTGCCAGCAGCCTCGGAGGAACGAACACCGGGGAGCTGTTTTTT.

The genes are TRBV6-1 and TRBJ1-2; D not certain. The CDR3 contains 11 residues. CDR1 is MNHNS and CDR2 is SASEGT in the germline V gene. The CDR3 protein is CAARRGYGYTF. DNA for the CDR3: TGTGCGGCGAGGAGAGGCTATGGCTACACCTTC.

The V and J genes are TRBV5-1 and TRBJ2-3; TRBD2 matches 14 bases. This CDR3 region has 17 residues. With V trimmed by 5 bases and J by 0 bases, 5 bases remained unmatched. Germline lookup yields CDR1 SGHRS and CDR2 YFSETQ. The CDR3 sequence: CASRLGTSGSSTDTQYF. The CDR3, as DNA: TGCGCCAGCAGACTTGGGACTAGCGGGAGTAGCACAGATACGCAGTATTTT. Filled out from reference TRBV5-1 and TRBJ2-3, the complete variable domain reads KAGVTQTPRYLIKTRGQQVTLSCSPISGHRSVSWYQQTPGQGLQFLFEYFSETQRNKGNFPGRFSGRQFSNSRSEMNVSTLELGDSALYLCASRLGTSGSSTDTQYFGPGTRLTVL.

V gene TRBV30 combines with J gene TRBJ1-1; 7 nucleotides line up with TRBD1. The CDR3 contains 13 residues. V was pared by 2 bases and J by 6 bases, with 6 bases of the junction left unmatched. Germline loops: CDR1 GTSNPN, CDR2 SVGIG (reference sequence). CDR3 protein: CAWSTQGSSEAFF. The CDR3 DNA sequence: TGTGCCTGGAGTACACAGGGGAGTTCTGAAGCTTTCTTT.

Here the CDR3 DNA reads TGTGCCAGCAGTTACACGGGGGACACAGATACGCAGTATTTT. Protein: CASSYTGDTDTQYF. The rearrangement links TRBV6-6 to TRBJ2-3; tentatively, D is TRBD2 (6 bases). Germline CDR1 and CDR2: MNHNY and SVGAGI (reference sequence). The CDR3 runs to 14 residues. Trimming stripped 2 bases from V and 2 bases from J, with 8 bases between.

The rearrangement uses TRBV18 and TRBJ2-3, with TRBD2 matching over 11 bases. The germline CDR1 and CDR2 sequences are KGHSH and LQKENI. V shed 4 bases and J 5 bases; nucleotides not matched to a gene: 5. The CDR3 totals 15 residues. CDR3 DNA: TGTGCCAGCTCACTACTAGCGGGAGTCGGAGATACGCAGTATTTT. The encoded protein is CASSLLAGVGDTQYF.

J is TRBJ2-1 and V is TRBV4-2; the D is unclear. Germline CDR1 and CDR2: LGHNA and YNFKEQ. The length of the CDR3 is 16 residues. The V end lost 0 bases, the J end lost 6 bases, and 15 bases lay between the germline ends. The CDR3, as DNA: TGTGCCAGCAGCCAAGAACCTTGGCTGATCCTCAATGAGCAGTTCTTC. It is translated as CASSQEPWLILNEQFF.

The chain uses TRBV9 and TRBJ2-7; D might be TRBD2 (6 bases). CDR1 and CDR2 (germline): SGDLS, YYNGEE. The CDR3 consists of 14 residues. The germline V and J ends were trimmed by 2 bases and 6 bases, with 15 bases remaining between them. The CDR3 sequence: CASSVREVRREQYF. CDR3 sequence (DNA): TGTGCCAGCAGCGTTAGGGAGGTCAGACGCGAGCAGTACTTC.

The V and J genes are TRBV6-4 and TRBJ2-1; D unclear. The CDR3 is 15 residues long. Trimming pared 9 bases from V and 1 base from J, leaving 16 bases between. In germline, CDR1 is MRHNA, CDR2 SNTAGT. CDR3 nucleotides: TGTGCCAGTTCGTATCTCCCAGGTTCCTACAATGAGCAGTTCTTC. Its translation is CASSYLPGSYNEQFF.

V is TRBV2 and J is TRBJ2-5; 8 nucleotides line up with TRBD1. The CDR3 is 14 residues long. J lost 5 bases, V lost 10 bases, and 12 bases had no gene match. Germline CDR1 reads SNHLY; CDR2 reads FYNNEI. The CDR3 DNA reads as TGTGCCATCTCACAGGGGGGACCTTCGGAGACCCAGTACTTC. Translated, it gives CAISQGGPSETQYF.

The V and J genes are TRBV18 and TRBJ1-2, with 7 nucleotides matching TRBD1. The length of the CDR3 is 15 residues. With 6 bases clipped from V and 4 bases from J, the junction kept 11 bases outside the gene matches. CDR1 KGHSH and CDR2 LQKENI come from the germline V gene. Written as DNA, the CDR3 is TGTGCCAGCTCCATGGGACAGCAGACCTCCTATGGCTACACCTTC. Translated, it gives CASSMGQQTSYGYTF.

The gene calls are TRBV10-3 and TRBJ2-1; 8 bases align to TRBD1. This CDR3 region has 16 residues. Germline V gene sequence: CDR1 ENHRY, CDR2 SYGVKD. V was pared by 6 bases and J by 7 bases, with 14 bases of the junction left unmatched. The CDR3, as DNA: TGTGCCATCAGCGACGCGTCGACAGGGGCAGTGAATGAGCAGTTCTTC. It translates to CAISDASTGAVNEQFF.

This clone appeared a single time. The V call is TRBV5-1, the J call TRBJ2-2, with TRBD2 identical over 9 bases. From germline, CDR1 is SGHRS and CDR2 YFSETQ. The V segment lost 1 base and the J segment 7 bases; nucleotides outside the gene matches: 11. The CDR3 consists of 17 residues. The CDR3 bases are TGCGCCAGCAGCTTGCCCCTAGCGGGGAAAAGCGACGGGGAGCTGTTTTTT. Translation gives CASSLPLAGKSDGELFF.

V and J are TRBV6-1 and TRBJ2-1; 7 nucleotides match TRBD2. The J segment lost 2 bases and the V segment lost 8 bases, leaving 9 bases of the junction unmatched. Germline V gives CDR1 MNHNS, CDR2 SASEGT. There are 15 residues in the CDR3. The CDR3 reads CASSGGGIPYNEQFF. The CDR3, as DNA: TGTGCCAGCTCTGGCGGGGGAATACCCTACAATGAGCAGTTCTTC.

The genes are TRBV20-1 and TRBJ2-3; D is unclear. Trimming took off 6 bases at V and 4 bases at J, with 8 bases between the two ends. Germline CDR1 reads DFQATT; CDR2 reads SNEGSKA (reference sequence). The CDR3 covers 11 residues. CDR3 bases: TGCAGTGCCCCCCGGGCAGATACGCAGTATTTT. Its protein product is CSAPRADTQYF.

The rearrangement links TRBV6-1 to TRBJ2-5, with TRBD2 matching over 14 bases. The CDR3 runs 15 residues. V was clipped by 5 bases and J by 4 bases; unmatched bases: 3. Looked up from germline, CDR1 is MNHNS and CDR2 is SASEGT. The CDR3 DNA sequence: TGTGCCAGCAGTTGGACTAGCGGGGGGTCAGAGACCCAGTACTTC. Residues: CASSWTSGGSETQYF.

This chain joins TRBV9 and TRBJ2-5; 7 bases map to TRBD2. Unmatched junction bases numbered 15, after V lost 5 bases and J lost 5 bases. CDR1 and CDR2 (germline): SGDLS, YYNGEE. The CDR3 sequence is 16 residues long. The CDR3 spells CASSSGLGRSSETQYF. The CDR3 nucleotides are TGTGCCAGCAGTTCCGGACTAGGACGCTCCTCCGAGACCCAGTACTTC.